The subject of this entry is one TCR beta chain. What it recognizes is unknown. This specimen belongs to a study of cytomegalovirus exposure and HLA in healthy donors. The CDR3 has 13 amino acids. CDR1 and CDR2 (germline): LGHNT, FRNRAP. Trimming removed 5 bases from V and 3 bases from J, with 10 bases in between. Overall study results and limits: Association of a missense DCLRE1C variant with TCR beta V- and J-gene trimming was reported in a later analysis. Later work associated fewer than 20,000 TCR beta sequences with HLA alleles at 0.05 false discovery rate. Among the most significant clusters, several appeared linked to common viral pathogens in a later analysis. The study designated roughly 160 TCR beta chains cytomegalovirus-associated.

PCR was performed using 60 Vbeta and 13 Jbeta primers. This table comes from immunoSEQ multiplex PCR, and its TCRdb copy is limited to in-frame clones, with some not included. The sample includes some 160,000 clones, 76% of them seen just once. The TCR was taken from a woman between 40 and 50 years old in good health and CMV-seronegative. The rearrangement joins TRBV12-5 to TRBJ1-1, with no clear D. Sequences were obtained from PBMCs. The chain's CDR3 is CASGPDIDTEAFF. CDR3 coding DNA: TGTGCTAGTGGTCCTGACATCGACACTGAAGCTTTCTTT.